This TCR beta chain was captured by sequencing in a study of glioma-infiltrating T cells. General study findings and limits: Very few CDR3 sequences were shared between tissue and blood. Non-neoplastic patients had below-expected tissue-blood divergence, while all gliomas exceeded expectation.

Using RNA template, CDR3s of TCR alpha and beta were amplified with iRepertoire arm-PCR. MiXCR, applied by TCRdb to the multiplex PCR reads, yields one record per CDR3 protein. The sample has over 140,000 distinct CDR3 sequences; 30% to 40% are singletons. As regards this clonotype: Its antigen is currently unknown.

Germline-derived CDR1 and CDR2 are MGHDK and SYGVNS. V was shortened by 4 bases and J by 8 bases, with 11 bases between the two germline ends. The CDR3 is made up of 12 amino acids. The V gene is TRBV25-1, the J gene TRBJ1-2, with D hard to call. The origin of this receptor is a human donor with low-grade glioma or glioblastoma, undergoing nonglioma brain surgery, or in good health (not recorded which). The sequencing input was glioma tissue, nonneoplastic brain tissue, or PBMCs (not recorded which). This chain's CDR3 is CASSGSGWGYTF. The CDR3 coding sequence is TGTGCCAGCAGTGGTTCGGGTTGGGGCTACACCTTC.